This passage covers 10 T cell receptor beta chains from one sample sequenced in a study of blood T cell repertoires in COVID-19. Sequencing was performed with immunoSEQ multiplex PCR; in TCRdb, only in-frame clones are kept and a portion is missing. The sample contains 130,000 to 150,000 clones, just under 90% of which appear only once. Sequencing used peripheral blood. Source of these receptors: a woman aged 45 to 65 with active or convalescent COVID-19.

This chain joins TRBV4-2 and TRBJ1-2, with TRBD1 as a possible D gene (5 bases). Germline assignment: CDR1 LGHNA and CDR2 YNFKEQ. The CDR3 is 18 residues long. With 0 bases removed from V and 4 bases from J, the gap between germline ends came to 21 bases. The CDR3 region has the DNA TGTGCCAGCAGCCAAGATAGGTCAGGGAAAATTGGCCCCTATGGCTACACCTTC. Amino acid sequence: CASSQDRSGKIGPYGYTF.

V gene TRBV4-3 combines with J gene TRBJ1-1; no reliable D call. The CDR3 has 14 amino acids. CDR1 is LGHNA and CDR2 is YSLEER in the germline V gene. Trimming removed 0 bases at V and 4 bases at J, with 9 bases between. Here the CDR3 reads CASSQDTGSTEAFF. As DNA, the CDR3 is TGCGCCAGCAGCCAAGATACCGGGAGCACTGAAGCTTTCTTT.

The gene calls are TRBV3-1 (or the pseudogene TRBV3-2) and TRBJ1-6; D is uncertain. Trimming stripped 2 bases from V and 13 bases from J, with 9 bases between. Per germline, CDR1 LGHDT and CDR2 YNNKEL (reference sequence). The length of the CDR3 is 12 residues. CDR3 amino acids: CASSQNPRPLHF. The CDR3 nucleotides are TGTGCCAGCAGCCAAAATCCCCGGCCCCTCCACTTT.

This chain links TRBV15 with TRBJ2-1; D is unresolved. Germline CDR1 and CDR2: LNHNV and YYDKDF (reference sequence). The CDR3 is 16 amino acids. V was pared by 0 bases and J by 7 bases, with 16 bases between. CDR3 sequence: CATSRDLTIPRNEQFF. The CDR3 DNA reads TGTGCCACCAGCAGAGATCTAACTATCCCACGGAATGAGCAGTTCTTC.

In this sample, this clone turned up once. CDR3 nucleotide sequence: TGTGCCAGCAGCCAAGCGTCTAGCGGTTACACAGATACGCAGTATTTT. Amino acids: CASSQASSGYTDTQYF. The chain is built from TRBV3-1 (or the pseudogene TRBV3-2) and TRBJ2-3; 7 bases are a match to TRBD2. CDR3 length equals 16 residues. V was pared by 1 base and J by 2 bases, with 6 bases of the junction left unmatched. Germline V gene lookup returns CDR1 LGHDT and CDR2 YNNKEL (reference sequence).

This chain links TRBV19 with TRBJ1-4, with a weak D call TRBD1 (5 bases). The CDR3 extends over 13 amino acids. Trimming removed 5 bases from V and 7 bases from J, with 11 bases in between. In germline, CDR1 is LNHDA, CDR2 SQIVND (reference sequence). The chain's CDR3 is CASSPGFGEKLFF. The CDR3 DNA is TGTGCCAGTAGTCCAGGGTTTGGTGAAAAACTGTTTTTT.

The chain is built from TRBV6-5 and TRBJ1-1; 7 bases match TRBD1. Germline V gene sequence: CDR1 MNHEY, CDR2 SVGAGI. The CDR3 consists of 14 residues. With V trimmed by 4 bases and J by 5 bases, 7 bases remained unmatched. The CDR3 DNA reads as TGTGCCAGCAGTTTGTCAGGGGGTAGAACTGAAGCTTTCTTT. This translates into CASSLSGGRTEAFF.

The rearrangement uses TRBV28 and TRBJ1-2; 9 bases map to TRBD1. Germline V gives CDR1 MDHEN, CDR2 SYDVKM. This CDR3 region has 15 residues. Trimming at V came to 4 bases and at J to 7 bases, leaving 10 bases not matched to a gene. In DNA, the CDR3 is TGTGCCAGCAGTTCCTTATACAGGGGGCGGCTTGGCTACACCTTC. Amino acid sequence: CASSSLYRGRLGYTF.

The chain recombines TRBV4-2 with TRBJ1-1, with a tentative D call TRBD1 (5 bases). The CDR3 sequence is 14 residues long. Between the trimmed V and J ends, which lost 2 bases and 5 bases, there was a span of 12 bases. Germline V gene data show CDR1 as LGHNA and CDR2 as YNFKEQ. The CDR3 sequence is CASSQSAGRTEAFF. CDR3 bases: TGTGCCAGCAGCCAATCTGCAGGGCGGACTGAAGCTTTCTTT.

The gene calls are TRBV12-3 or TRBV12-4 and TRBJ1-5; 7 bases map to TRBD1. The CDR3 totals 13 residues. The V gene end was trimmed by 5 bases and the J gene end by 5 bases; junction bases not matched to a gene: 3. The CDR3 region is CASSTGDDQPQHF. In DNA form, the CDR3 reads TGTGCCAGCAGTACAGGGGACGATCAGCCCCAGCATTTT.